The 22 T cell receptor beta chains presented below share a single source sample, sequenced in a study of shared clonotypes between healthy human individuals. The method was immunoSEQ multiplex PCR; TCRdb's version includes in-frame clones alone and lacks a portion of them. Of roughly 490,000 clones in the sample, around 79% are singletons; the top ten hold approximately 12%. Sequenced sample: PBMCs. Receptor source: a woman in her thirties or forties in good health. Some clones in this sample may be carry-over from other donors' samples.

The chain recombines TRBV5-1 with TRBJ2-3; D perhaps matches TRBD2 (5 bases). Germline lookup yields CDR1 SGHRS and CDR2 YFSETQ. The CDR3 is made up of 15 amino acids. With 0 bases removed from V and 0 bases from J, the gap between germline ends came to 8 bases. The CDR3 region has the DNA TGCGCCAGCAGCTTGGACGAGGGTAGCACAGATACGCAGTATTTT. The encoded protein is CASSLDEGSTDTQYF.

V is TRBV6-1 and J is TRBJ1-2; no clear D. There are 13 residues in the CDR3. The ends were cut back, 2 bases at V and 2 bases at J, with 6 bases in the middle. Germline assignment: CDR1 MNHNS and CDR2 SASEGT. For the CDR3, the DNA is TGTGCCAGCAGTGAAATCTCGAACTATGGCTACACCTTC. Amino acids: CASSEISNYGYTF.

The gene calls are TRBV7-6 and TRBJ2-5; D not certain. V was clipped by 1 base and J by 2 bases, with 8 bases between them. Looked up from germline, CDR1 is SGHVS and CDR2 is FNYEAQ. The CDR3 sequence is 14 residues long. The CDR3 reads CASSLGFAQETQYF. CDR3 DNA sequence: TGTGCCAGCAGCTTAGGTTTTGCGCAAGAGACCCAGTACTTC. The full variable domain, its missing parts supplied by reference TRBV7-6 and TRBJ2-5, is GAGVSQSPRYKVTKRGQDVALRCDPISGHVSLYWYRQALGQGPEFLTYFNYEAQQDKSGLPNDRFSAERPEGSISTLTIQRTEQRDSAMYRCASSLGFAQETQYFGPGTRLLVL.

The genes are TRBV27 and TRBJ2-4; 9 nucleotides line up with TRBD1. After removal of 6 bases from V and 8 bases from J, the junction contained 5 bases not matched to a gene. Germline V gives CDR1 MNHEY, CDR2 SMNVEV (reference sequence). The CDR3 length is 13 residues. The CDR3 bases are TGTGCCAGCAGCTCGGACAGGGGAGACATTCAGTACTTC. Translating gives CASSSDRGDIQYF.

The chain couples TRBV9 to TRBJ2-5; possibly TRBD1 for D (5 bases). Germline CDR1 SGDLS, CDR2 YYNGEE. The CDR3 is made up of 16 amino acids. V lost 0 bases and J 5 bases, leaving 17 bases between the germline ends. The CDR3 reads CASSVGSGSALETQYF. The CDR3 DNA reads TGTGCCAGCAGCGTAGGGTCAGGGTCCGCGCTTGAGACCCAGTACTTC.

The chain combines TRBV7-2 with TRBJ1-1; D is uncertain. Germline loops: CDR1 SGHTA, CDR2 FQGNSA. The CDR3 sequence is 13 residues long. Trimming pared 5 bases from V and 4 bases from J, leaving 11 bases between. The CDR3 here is CASSPQWGTEAFF. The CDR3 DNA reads TGTGCCAGCAGCCCCCAGTGGGGCACTGAAGCTTTCTTT.

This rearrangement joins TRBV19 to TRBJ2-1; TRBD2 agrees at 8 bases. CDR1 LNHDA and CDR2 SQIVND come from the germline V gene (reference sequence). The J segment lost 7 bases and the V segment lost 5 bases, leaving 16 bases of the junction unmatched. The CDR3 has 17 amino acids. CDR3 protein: CASSGSQKAGVGNEQFF. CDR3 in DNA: TGTGCCAGTAGTGGAAGTCAGAAAGCGGGAGTAGGAAATGAGCAGTTCTTC.

The DNA of the CDR3 is TGTGCCAGCACTGGGGGCGGGCACAATGAGCAGTTCTTC. Translated, it gives CASTGGGHNEQFF. The chain links TRBV27 to TRBJ2-1, with D possibly matching TRBD1 (6 bases). V gave up 7 bases and J gave up 5 bases, with 12 bases separating them. CDR1 is MNHEY and CDR2 is SMNVEV in the germline V gene (reference sequence). The CDR3 spans 13 residues.

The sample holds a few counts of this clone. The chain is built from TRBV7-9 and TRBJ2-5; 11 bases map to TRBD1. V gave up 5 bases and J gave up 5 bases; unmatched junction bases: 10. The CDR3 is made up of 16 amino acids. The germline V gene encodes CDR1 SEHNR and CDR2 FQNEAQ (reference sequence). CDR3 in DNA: TGTGCCAGCAGCAGAACCCGGACAGGGGGCGTCGAGACCCAGTACTTC. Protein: CASSRTRTGGVETQYF.

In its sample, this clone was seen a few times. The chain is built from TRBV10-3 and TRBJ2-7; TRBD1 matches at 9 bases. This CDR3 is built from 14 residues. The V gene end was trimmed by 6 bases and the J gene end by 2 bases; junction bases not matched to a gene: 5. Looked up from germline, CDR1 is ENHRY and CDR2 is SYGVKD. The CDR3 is CAIRSGQGTYEQYF. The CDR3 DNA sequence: TGTGCCATCAGATCGGGACAGGGAACCTACGAGCAGTACTTC.

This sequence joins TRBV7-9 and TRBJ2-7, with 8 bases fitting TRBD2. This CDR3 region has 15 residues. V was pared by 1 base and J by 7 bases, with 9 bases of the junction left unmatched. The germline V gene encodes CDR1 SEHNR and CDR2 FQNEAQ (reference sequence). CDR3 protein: CASSLGVAGHVEQYF. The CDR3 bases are TGTGCCAGCAGCTTAGGAGTAGCGGGGCATGTGGAGCAGTACTTC. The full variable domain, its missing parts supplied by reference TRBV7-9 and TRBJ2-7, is DTGVSQNPRHKITKRGQNVTFRCDPISEHNRLYWYRQTLGQGPEFLTYFQNEAQLEKSRLLSDRFSAERPKGSFSTLEIQRTEQGDSAMYLCASSLGVAGHVEQYFGPGTRLTVT.

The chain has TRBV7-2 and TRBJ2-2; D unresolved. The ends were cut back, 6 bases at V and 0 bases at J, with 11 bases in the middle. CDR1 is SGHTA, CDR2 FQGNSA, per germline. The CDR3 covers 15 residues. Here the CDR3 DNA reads TGTGCCAGCAGTCCTCAGGTCGCGAACACCGGGGAGCTGTTTTTT. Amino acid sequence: CASSPQVANTGELFF.

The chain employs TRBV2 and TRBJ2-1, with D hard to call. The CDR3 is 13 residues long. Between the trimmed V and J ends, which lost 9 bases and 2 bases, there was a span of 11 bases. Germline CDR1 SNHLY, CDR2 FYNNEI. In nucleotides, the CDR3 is TGTGCCAGTCCGGGCCTGGCCTACAATGAGCAGTTCTTC. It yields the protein CASPGLAYNEQFF. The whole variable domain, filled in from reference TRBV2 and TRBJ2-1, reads EPEVTQTPSHQVTQMGQEVILRCVPISNHLYFYWYRQILGQKVEFLVSFYNNEISEKSEIFDDQFSVERPDGSNFTLKIRSTKLEDSAMYFCASPGLAYNEQFFGPGTRLTVL.

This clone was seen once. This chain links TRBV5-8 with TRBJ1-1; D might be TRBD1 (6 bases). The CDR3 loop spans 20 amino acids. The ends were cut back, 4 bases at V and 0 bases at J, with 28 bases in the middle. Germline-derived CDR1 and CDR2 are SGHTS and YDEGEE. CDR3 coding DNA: TGTGCCAGCAGCAGAAAAAAGTCGGCCGGGACACAAACTTTGAACACTGAAGCTTTCTTT. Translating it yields CASSRKKSAGTQTLNTEAFF.

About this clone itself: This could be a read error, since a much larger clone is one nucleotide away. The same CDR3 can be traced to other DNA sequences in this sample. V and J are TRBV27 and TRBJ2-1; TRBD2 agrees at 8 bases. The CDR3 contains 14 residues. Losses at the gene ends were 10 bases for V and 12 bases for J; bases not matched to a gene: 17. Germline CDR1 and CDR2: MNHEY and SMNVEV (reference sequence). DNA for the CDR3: TGTGCCACAAAGACCGGGACTAGTCTTGGGTGGCAGTTCTTC. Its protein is CATKTGTSLGWQFF.

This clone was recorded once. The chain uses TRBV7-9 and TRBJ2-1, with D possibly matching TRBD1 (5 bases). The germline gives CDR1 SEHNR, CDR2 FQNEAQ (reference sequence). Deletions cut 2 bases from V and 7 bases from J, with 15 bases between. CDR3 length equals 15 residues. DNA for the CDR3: TGTGCCAGCAGCTTACGCATGTCGGACACAAATGAGCAGTTCTTC. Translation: CASSLRMSDTNEQFF.

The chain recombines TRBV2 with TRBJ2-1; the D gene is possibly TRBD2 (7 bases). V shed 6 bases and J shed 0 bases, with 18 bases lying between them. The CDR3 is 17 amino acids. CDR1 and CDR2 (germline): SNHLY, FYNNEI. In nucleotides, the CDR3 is TGTGCCAGCAGGGGGGGGGCGCTCCCCAGCTCCTACAATGAGCAGTTCTTC. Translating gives CASRGGALPSSYNEQFF.

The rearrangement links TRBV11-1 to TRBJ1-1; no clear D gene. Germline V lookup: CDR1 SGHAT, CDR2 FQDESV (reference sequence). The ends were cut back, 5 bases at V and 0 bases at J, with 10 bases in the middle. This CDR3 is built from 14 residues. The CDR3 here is CASSAGLLNTEAFF. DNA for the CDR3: TGTGCCAGCAGCGCGGGTCTTTTGAACACTGAAGCTTTCTTT.

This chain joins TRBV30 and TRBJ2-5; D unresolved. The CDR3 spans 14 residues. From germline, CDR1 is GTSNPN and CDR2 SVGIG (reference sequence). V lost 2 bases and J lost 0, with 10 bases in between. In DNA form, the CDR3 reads TGTGCCTGGAGTCTAACAAGGTACCAAGAGACCCAGTACTTC. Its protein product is CAWSLTRYQETQYF.

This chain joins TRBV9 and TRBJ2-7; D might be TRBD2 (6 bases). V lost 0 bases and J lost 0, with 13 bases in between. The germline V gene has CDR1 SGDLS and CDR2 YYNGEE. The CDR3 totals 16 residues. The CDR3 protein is CASSVAEGTSSYEQYF. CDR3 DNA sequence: TGTGCCAGCAGCGTAGCGGAGGGGACTTCCTCCTACGAGCAGTACTTC.

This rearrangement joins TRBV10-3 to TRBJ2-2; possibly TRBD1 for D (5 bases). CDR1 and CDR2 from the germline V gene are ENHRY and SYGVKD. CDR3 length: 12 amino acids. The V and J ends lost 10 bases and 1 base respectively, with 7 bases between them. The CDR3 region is CATGQNTGELFF. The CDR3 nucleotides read TGTGCCACCGGACAGAACACCGGGGAGCTGTTTTTT.

Here the CDR3 DNA reads TGTGCCAGCAGCTTTTTCCAGGGATATGGCTACACCTTC. It is translated as CASSFFQGYGYTF. This rearrangement joins TRBV11-2 to TRBJ1-2; a weak D match, TRBD1 (5 bases). CDR1 is SGHAT and CDR2 is FQNNGV in the germline V gene. This CDR3 contains 13 residues. V was trimmed by 3 bases and J by 5 bases, leaving 10 bases between them. The full variable domain, its missing parts supplied by reference TRBV11-2 and TRBJ1-2, is EAGVAQSPRYKIIEKRQSVAFWCNPISGHATLYWYQQILGQGPKLLIQFQNNGVVDDSQLPKDRFSAERLKGVDSTLKIQPAKLEDSAVYLCASSFFQGYGYTFGSGTRLTVV.